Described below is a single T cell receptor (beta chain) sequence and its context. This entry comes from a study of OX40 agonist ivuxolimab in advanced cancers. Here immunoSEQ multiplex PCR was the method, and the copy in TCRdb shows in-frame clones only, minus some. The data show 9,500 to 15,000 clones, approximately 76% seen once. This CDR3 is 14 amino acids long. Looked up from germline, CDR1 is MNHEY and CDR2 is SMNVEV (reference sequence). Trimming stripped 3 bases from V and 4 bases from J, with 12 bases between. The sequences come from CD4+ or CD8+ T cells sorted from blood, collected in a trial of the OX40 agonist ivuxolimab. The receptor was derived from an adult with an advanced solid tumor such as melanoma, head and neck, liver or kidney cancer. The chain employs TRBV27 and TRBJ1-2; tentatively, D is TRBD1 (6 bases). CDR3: CASSLGRGGYGYTF. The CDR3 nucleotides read TGTGCCAGCAGTTTGGGCAGGGGTGGCTATGGCTACACCTTC.